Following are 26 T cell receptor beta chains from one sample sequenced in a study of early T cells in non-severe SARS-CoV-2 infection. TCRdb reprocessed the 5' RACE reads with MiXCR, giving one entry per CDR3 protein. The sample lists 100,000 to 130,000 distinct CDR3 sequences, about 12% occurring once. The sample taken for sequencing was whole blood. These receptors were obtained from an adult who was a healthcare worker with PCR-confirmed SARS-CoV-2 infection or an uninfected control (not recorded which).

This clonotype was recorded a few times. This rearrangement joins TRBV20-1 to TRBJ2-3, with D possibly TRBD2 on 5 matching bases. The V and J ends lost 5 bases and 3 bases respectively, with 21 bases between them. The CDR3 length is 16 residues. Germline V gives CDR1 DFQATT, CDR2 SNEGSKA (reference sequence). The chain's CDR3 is CSAPPPSSTVTDTQYF. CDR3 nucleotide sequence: TGCAGTGCTCCCCCCCCTAGCTCCACAGTGACAGATACGCAGTATTTT.

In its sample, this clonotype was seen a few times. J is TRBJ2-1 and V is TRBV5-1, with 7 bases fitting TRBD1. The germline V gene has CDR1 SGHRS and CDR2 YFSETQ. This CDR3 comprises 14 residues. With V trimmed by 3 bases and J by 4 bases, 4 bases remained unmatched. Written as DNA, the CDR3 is TGCGCCAGCAGCTGGGGGACAGATTACAATGAGCAGTTCTTC. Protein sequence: CASSWGTDYNEQFF.

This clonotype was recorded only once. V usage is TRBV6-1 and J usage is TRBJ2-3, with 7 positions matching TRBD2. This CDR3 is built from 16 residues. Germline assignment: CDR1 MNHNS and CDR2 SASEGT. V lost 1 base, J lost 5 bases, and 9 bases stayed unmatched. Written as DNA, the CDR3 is TGTGCCAGCAGTGAAGTTACCAGCGGGGTGGGAGATACGCAGTATTTT. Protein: CASSEVTSGVGDTQYF.

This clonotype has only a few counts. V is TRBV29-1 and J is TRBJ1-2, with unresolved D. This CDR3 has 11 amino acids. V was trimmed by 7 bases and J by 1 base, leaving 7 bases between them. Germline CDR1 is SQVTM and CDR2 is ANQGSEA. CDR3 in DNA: TGCAGCGCCCCCCTTAACTATGGCTACACCTTC. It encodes CSAPLNYGYTF.

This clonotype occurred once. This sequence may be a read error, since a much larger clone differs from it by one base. CDR3 in DNA: TGTGCCAGCAGTTTATACCCCGGGAGGAGCGCCGAACTAACAGATACGCAGTATTTT. Its protein product is CASSLYPGRSAELTDTQYF. This sequence joins TRBV27 and TRBJ2-3; 7 bases agree with TRBD2. Losses at the gene ends were 1 base for V and 3 bases for J; bases not matched to a gene: 16. The CDR3 extends over 19 amino acids. Germline CDR1 and CDR2: MNHEY and SMNVEV (reference sequence).

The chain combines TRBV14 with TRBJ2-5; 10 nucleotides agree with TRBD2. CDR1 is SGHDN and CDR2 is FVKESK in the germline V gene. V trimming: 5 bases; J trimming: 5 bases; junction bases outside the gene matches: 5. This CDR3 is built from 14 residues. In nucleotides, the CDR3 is TGTGCCAGCAGCGCAACTAGCGGGGTGGAGACCCAGTACTTC. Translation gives CASSATSGVETQYF.

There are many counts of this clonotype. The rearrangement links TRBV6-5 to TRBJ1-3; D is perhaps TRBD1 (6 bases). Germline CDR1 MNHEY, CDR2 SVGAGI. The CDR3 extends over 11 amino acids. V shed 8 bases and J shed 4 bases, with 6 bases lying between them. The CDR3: CASGQGNTIYF. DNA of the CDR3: TGTGCCAGCGGACAGGGAAACACCATATATTTT.

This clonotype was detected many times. The DNA for the CDR3 is TGCAGTGCTTTGACACCTTACTCACCCCTCCACTTT. Its protein product is CSALTPYSPLHF. The V call is TRBV20-1, the J call TRBJ1-6; the D is unclear. Trimming shortened V by 5 bases and J by 10 bases, and 12 bases separated the two germline ends. This CDR3 spans 12 amino acids. CDR1 is DFQATT and CDR2 is SNEGSKA in the germline V gene (reference sequence).

The CDR3 is CASSVTAASGANVLTF. The CDR3, as DNA: TGTGCCAGCAGCGTAACCGCAGCCTCTGGGGCCAACGTCCTGACTTTC. The chain links TRBV9 to TRBJ2-6; D gene ambiguous. Trimming removed 1 base at V and 0 bases at J, with 8 bases between. CDR3 length equals 16 residues. CDR1 SGDLS and CDR2 YYNGEE come from the germline V gene.

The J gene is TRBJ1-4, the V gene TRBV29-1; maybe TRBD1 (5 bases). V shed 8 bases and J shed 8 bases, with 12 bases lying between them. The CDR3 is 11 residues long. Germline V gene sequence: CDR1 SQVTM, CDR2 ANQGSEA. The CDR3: CSFLWGEKLFF. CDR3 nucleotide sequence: TGCAGCTTCTTATGGGGGGAAAAACTGTTTTTT.

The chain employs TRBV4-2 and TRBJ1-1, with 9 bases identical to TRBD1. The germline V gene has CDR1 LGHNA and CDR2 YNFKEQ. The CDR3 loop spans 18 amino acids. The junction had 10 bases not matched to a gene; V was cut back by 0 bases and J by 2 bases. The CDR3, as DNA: TGTGCCAGCAGCCAAGATATACAGGGGGCGTTTTCTAACACTGAAGCTTTCTTT. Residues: CASSQDIQGAFSNTEAFF.

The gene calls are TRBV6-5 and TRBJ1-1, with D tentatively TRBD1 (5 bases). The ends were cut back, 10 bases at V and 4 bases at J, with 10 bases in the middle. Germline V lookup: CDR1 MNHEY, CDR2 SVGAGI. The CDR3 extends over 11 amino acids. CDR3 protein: CATWGGTEAFF. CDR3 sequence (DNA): TGTGCCACCTGGGGGGGCACTGAAGCTTTCTTT.

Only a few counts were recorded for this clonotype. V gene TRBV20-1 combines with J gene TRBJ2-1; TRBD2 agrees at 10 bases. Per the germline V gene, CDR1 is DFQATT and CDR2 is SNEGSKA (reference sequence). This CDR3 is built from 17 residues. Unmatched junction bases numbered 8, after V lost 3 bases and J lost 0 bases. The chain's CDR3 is CSARKPSGGYSYNEQFF. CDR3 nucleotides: TGCAGTGCTAGGAAACCTAGCGGGGGTTACTCCTACAATGAGCAGTTCTTC.

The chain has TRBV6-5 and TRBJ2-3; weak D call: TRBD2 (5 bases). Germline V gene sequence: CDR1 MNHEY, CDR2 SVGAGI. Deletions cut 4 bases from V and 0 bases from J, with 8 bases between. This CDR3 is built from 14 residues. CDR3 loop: CASSWRHSTDTQYF. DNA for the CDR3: TGTGCCAGCAGTTGGAGGCATAGCACAGATACGCAGTATTTT.

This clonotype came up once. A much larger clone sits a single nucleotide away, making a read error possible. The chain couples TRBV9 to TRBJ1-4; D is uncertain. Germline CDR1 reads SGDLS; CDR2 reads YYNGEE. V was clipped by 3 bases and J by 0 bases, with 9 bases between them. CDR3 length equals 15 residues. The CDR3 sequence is CASSGQCSTNEKLFF. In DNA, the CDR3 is TGTGCCAGCAGCGGCCAGTGTTCAACTAATGAAAAACTGTTTTTT.

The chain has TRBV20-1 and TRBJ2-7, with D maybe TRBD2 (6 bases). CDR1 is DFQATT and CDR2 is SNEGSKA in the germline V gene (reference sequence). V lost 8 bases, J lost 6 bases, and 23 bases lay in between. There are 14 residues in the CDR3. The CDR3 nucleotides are TGCAGTCCCCGGGGCGGGGACGGTCGGTTCGAGCAGTACTTC. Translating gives CSPRGGDGRFEQYF.

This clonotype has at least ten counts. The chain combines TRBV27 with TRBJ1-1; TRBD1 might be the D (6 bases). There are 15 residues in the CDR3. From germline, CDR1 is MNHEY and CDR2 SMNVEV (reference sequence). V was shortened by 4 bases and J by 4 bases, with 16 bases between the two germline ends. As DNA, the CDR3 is TGTGCCAGCAGTTCAAACAGGGAGGTGATCACTGAAGCTTTCTTT. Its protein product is CASSSNREVITEAFF.

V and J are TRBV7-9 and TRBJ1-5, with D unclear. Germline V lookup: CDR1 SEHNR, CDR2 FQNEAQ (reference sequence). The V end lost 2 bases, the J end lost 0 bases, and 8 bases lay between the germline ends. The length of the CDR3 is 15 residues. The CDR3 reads CASSLTRDSNQPQHF. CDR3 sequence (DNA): TGTGCCAGCAGCTTAACCCGGGATAGCAATCAGCCCCAGCATTTT.

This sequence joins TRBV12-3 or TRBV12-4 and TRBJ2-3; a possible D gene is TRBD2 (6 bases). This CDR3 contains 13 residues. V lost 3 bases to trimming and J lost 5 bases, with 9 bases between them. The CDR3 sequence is CASSFRGVDTQYF. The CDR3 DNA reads TGTGCCAGCAGTTTCCGCGGGGTAGATACGCAGTATTTT.

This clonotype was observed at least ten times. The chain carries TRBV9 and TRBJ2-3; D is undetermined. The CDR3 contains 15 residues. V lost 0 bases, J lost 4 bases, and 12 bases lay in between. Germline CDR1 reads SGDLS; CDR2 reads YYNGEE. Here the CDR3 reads CASSVAPPPADTQYF. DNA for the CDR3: TGTGCCAGCAGCGTAGCTCCCCCCCCGGCAGATACGCAGTATTTT.

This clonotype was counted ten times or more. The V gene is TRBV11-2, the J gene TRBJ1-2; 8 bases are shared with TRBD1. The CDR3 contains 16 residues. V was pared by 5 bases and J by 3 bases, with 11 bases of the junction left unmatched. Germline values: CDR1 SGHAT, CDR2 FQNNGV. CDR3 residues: CASSTTTGAPYYGYTF. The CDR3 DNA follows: TGTGCCAGCAGCACCACGACAGGGGCCCCTTACTATGGCTACACCTTC.

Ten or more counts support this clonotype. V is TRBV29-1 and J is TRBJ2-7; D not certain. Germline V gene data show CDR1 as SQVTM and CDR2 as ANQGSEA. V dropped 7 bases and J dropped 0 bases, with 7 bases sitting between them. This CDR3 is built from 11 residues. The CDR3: CSARSSYEQYF. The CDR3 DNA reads TGCAGCGCTAGGAGCTCCTACGAGCAGTACTTC.

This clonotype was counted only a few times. The CDR3 DNA sequence: TGCGCCAGCAGCACGGGACTAGCGGGAAGCGAGACCCAGTACTTC. It codes for CASSTGLAGSETQYF. The chain carries TRBV5-1 and TRBJ2-5; 13 bases are a match to TRBD2. With 4 bases clipped from V and 5 bases from J, the junction kept 5 bases outside the gene matches. CDR3 length: 15 amino acids. Germline values: CDR1 SGHRS, CDR2 YFSETQ.

The CDR3 protein is CAISERKGPYEQYF. CDR3 coding DNA: TGTGCCATCAGTGAGAGGAAAGGCCCCTACGAGCAGTACTTC. V is TRBV10-3 and J is TRBJ2-7; D not certain. The CDR3 consists of 14 residues. CDR1 and CDR2 (germline): ENHRY, SYGVKD. V was trimmed by 2 bases and J by 2 bases, leaving 10 bases between them.

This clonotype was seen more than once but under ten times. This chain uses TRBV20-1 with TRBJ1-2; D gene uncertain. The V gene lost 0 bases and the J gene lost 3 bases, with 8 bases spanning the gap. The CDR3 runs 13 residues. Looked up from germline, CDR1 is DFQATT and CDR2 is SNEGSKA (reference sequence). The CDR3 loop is CSARDAGYYGYTF. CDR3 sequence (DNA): TGCAGTGCTAGAGATGCGGGTTACTATGGCTACACCTTC.

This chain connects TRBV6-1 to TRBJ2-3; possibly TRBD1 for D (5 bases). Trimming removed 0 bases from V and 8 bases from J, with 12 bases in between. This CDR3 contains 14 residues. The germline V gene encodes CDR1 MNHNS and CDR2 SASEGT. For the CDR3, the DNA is TGTGCCAGCAGTGAAGCATACAGGCGTAGTACGCAGTATTTT. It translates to CASSEAYRRSTQYF.